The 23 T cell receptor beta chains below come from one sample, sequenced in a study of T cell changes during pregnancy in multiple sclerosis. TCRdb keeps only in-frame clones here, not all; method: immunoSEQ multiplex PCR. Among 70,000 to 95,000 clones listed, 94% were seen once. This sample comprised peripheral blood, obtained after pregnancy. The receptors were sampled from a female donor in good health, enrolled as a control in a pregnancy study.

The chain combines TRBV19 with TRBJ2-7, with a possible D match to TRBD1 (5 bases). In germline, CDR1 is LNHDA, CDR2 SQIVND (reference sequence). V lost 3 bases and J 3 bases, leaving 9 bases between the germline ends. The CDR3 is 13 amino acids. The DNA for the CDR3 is TGTGCCAGTAGTATCAGGGTGAACTACGAGCAGTACTTC. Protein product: CASSIRVNYEQYF.

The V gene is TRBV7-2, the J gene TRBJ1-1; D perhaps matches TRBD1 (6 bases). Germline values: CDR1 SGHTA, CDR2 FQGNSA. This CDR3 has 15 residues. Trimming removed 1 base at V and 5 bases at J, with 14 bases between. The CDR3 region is CASSLVLDSRTEAFF. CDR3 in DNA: TGTGCCAGCAGCTTAGTCCTGGACAGCAGGACTGAAGCTTTCTTT.

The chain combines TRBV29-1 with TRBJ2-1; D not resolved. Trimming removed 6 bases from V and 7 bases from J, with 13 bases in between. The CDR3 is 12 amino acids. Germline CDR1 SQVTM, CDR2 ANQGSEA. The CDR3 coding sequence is TGCAGCGTAGCGAGCCCCTGGAATGAGCAGTTCTTC. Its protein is CSVASPWNEQFF.

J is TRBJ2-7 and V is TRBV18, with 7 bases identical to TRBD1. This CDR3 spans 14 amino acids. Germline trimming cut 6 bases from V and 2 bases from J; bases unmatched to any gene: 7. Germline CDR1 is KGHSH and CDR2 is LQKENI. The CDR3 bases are TGTGCCAGCTCGTCCGGGACAGACACCTACGAGCAGTACTTC. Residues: CASSSGTDTYEQYF.

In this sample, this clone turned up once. This CDR3 reads CASSSGVEQFF. CDR3 nucleotide sequence: TGTGCCAGTAGCTCCGGGGTTGAGCAGTTCTTC. The chain recombines TRBV19 with TRBJ2-1, with D tentatively TRBD2 (5 bases). The CDR3 contains 11 residues. Looked up from germline, CDR1 is LNHDA and CDR2 is SQIVND (reference sequence). V was pared by 6 bases and J by 9 bases, with 9 bases between.

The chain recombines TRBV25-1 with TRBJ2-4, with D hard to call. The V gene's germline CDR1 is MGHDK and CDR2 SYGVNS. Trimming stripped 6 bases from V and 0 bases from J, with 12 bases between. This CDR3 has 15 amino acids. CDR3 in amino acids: CASSTIVAAKNIQYF. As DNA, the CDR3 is TGTGCCAGCAGCACCATCGTGGCAGCCAAAAACATTCAGTACTTC.

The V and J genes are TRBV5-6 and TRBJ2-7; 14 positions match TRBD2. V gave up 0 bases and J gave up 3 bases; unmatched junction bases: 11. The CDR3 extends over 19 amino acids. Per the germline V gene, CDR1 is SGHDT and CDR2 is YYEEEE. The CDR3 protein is CASSLVSRLAGGPLYEQYF. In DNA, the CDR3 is TGTGCCAGCAGCTTGGTTTCGAGACTAGCGGGAGGGCCCCTCTACGAGCAGTACTTC.

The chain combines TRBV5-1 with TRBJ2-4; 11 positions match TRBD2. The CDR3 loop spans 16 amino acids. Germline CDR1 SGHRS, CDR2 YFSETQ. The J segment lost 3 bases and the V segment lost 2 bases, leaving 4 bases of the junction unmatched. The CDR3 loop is CASSFGTSGFKNIQYF. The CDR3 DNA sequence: TGCGCCAGCAGCTTCGGGACTAGCGGATTCAAAAACATTCAGTACTTC.

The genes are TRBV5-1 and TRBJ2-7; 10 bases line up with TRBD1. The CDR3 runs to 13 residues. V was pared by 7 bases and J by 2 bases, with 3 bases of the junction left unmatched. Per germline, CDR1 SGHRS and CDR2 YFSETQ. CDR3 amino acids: CASYGTGAYEQYF. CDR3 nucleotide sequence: TGCGCCAGCTACGGGACAGGGGCCTACGAGCAGTACTTC.

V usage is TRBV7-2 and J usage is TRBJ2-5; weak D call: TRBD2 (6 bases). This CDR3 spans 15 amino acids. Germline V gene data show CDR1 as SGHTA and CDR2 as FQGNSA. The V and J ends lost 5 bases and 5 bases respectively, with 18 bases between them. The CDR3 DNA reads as TGTGCCAGCAGCCCCCTAGCGATTCATGGGGAGACCCAGTACTTC. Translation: CASSPLAIHGETQYF.

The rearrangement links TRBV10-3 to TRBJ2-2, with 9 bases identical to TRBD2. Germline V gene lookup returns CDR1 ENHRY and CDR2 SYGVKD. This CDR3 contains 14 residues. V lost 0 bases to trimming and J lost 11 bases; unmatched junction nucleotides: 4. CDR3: CAISESGGRAELFF. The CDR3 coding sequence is TGTGCCATCAGTGAGTCTGGCGGGAGGGCCGAGCTGTTTTTT.

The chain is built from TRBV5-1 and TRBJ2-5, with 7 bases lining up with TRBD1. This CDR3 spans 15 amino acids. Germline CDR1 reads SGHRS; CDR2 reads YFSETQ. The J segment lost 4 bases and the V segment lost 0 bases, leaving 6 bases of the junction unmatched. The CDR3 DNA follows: TGCGCCAGCAGCTTGGGGGAGACAGGGAGAGAGACCCAGTACTTC. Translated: CASSLGETGRETQYF.

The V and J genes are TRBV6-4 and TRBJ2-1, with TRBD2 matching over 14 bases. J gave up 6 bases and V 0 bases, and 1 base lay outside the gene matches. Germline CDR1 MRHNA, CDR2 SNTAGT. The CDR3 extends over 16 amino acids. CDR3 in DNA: TGTGCCAGCAGTGACTCCGGGACTAGCGGGAGCAATGAGCAGTTCTTC. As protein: CASSDSGTSGSNEQFF.

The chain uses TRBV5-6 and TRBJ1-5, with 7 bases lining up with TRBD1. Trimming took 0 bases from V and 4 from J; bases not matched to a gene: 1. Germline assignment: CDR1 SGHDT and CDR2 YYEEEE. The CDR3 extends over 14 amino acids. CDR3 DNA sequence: TGTGCCAGCAGCTTGGACAGGGGAAATCAGCCCCAGCATTTT. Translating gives CASSLDRGNQPQHF.

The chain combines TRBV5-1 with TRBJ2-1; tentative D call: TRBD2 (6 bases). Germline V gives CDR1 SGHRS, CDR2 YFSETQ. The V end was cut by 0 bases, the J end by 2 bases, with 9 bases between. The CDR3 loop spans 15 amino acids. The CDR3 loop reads CASSLAAGTYNEQFF. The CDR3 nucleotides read TGCGCCAGCAGCTTGGCAGCGGGCACCTACAATGAGCAGTTCTTC.

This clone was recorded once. The CDR3 DNA is TGTGCCAGCAGCGACTTTACAGGGGGCGGGGAGCTGTTTTTT. Protein sequence: CASSDFTGGGELFF. The chain recombines TRBV2 with TRBJ2-2, with TRBD1 matching 8 bases. V lost 6 bases, J lost 7 bases, and 7 bases stayed unmatched. Germline CDR1 is SNHLY and CDR2 is FYNNEI. There are 14 residues in the CDR3.

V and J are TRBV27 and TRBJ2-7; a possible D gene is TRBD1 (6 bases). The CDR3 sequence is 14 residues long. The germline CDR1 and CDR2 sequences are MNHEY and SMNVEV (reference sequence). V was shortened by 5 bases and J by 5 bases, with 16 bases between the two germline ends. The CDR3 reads CASSATGQSNEQYF. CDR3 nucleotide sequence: TGTGCCAGCAGTGCGACGGGACAAAGCAACGAGCAGTACTTC.

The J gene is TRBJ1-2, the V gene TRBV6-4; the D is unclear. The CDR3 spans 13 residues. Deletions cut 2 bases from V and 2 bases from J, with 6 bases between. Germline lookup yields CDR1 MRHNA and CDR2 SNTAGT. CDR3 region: CASSDRGNYGYTF. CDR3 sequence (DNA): TGTGCCAGCAGTGACCGGGGAAACTATGGCTACACCTTC.

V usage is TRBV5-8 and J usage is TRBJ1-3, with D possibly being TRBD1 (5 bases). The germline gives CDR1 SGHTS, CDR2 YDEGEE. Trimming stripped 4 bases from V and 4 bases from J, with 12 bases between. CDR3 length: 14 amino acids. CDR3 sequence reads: CASSRRGLGNTIYF. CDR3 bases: TGTGCCAGCAGCCGGAGGGGTCTGGGAAACACCATATATTTT.

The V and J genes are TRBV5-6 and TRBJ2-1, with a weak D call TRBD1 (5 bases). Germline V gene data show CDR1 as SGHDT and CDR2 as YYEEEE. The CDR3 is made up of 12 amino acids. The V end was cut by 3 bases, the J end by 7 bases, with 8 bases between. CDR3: CASSSQGNEQFF. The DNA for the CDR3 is TGTGCCAGCAGCTCCCAGGGTAATGAGCAGTTCTTC. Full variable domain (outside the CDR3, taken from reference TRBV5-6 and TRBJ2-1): DAGVTQSPTHLIKTRGQQVTLRCSPKSGHDTVSWYQQALGQGPQFIFQYYEEEERQRGNFPDRFSGHQFPNYSSELNVNALLLGDSALYLCASSSQGNEQFFGPGTRLTVL.

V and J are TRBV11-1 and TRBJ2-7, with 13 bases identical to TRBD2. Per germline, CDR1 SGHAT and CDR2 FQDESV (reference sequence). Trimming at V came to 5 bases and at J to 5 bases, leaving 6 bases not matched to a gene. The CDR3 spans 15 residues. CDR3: CASSPRTSGSNEQYF. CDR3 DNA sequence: TGTGCCAGCAGCCCGCGGACTAGCGGGAGCAACGAGCAGTACTTC.

The CDR3 nucleotides are TGCGCCAGCAGCCAAGAACCCGGGGTCTCCTACAATGAGCAGTTCTTC. Translation gives CASSQEPGVSYNEQFF. The chain employs TRBV4-1 and TRBJ2-1; a weak D match, TRBD2 (5 bases). This CDR3 comprises 16 residues. Per germline, CDR1 MGHRA and CDR2 YSYEKL. Trimming removed 0 bases from V and 0 bases from J, with 9 bases in between.

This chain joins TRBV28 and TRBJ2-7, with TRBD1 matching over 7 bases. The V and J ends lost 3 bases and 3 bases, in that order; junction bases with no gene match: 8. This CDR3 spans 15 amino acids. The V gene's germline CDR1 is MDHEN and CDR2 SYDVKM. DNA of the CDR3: TGTGCCAGCAGTTTCTCCCTGACAGGGTACTACGAGCAGTACTTC. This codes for CASSFSLTGYYEQYF.